These T cell receptor beta chains were read from a single sample in a study of post-analysis software for immune sequencing data. TCRdb independently ran MiXCR on the PCR reads; one entry per CDR3 protein. The repertoire holds about 460,000 distinct CDR3 sequences, under 55% seen once, with 9.5% to 13% in the top ten. The specimen sequenced was blood. These receptors were obtained from a girl aged 5-17 years with multiple sclerosis. Both conserved end residues are part of each CDR3. The order of the fields is D gene, clone size, V gene, J gene, CDR3 DNA, CDR3 protein. A D gene is named only where the DNA matches it firmly. Only some rows state a clone size, as once, few, many or a class for expanded clones.

.	.	TRBV29-1	TRBJ1-1	TGCAGCGTTGGGGATCACGGGGATGAGATGAACACTGAAGCTTTCTTT	CSVGDHGDEMNTEAFF
.	few	TRBV6-2/TRBV6-3	TRBJ2-7	TGTGCCAGCAGTTACCTCCCCTCTAGAGCGGATTACGAGCAGTACTTC	CASSYLPSRADYEQYF
TRBD1	few	TRBV5-1	TRBJ2-3	TGCGCCAGCAGCCACGGGGCGGGCACAGGGGCCTTCCACAGCACAGATACGCAGTATTTT	CASSHGAGTGAFHSTDTQYF
.	.	TRBV7-9	TRBJ1-1	TGTGCCAGCGGCCGCGCGTTTGAAGCTTTCTTT	CASGRAFEAFF
TRBD2	few	TRBV6-1	TRBJ2-1	TGTGCCAGCAGAGGACTAGCGGGAGTCACGTCCTACAATGAGCAGTTCTTC	CASRGLAGVTSYNEQFF
.	.	TRBV7-2	TRBJ2-7	TGTGCCAGCAGCCCCGCCCCGGGCCAGGGGATGTACGAGCAGTACTTC	CASSPAPGQGMYEQYF
.	.	TRBV12-3/TRBV12-4	TRBJ1-1	TGTGCCAGCAGTCGACAGTTCTCTGAAGCTTTCTTT	CASSRQFSEAFF
.	.	TRBV29-1	TRBJ2-5	TGCAGCGCTCTAGGAGAAATCGAAGAGACCCAGTACTTC	CSALGEIEETQYF
TRBD2	.	TRBV3-1	TRBJ2-1	TGTGCCAGCAGCCAGGTAGCGGGAGGGAGCAATGAGCAGTTCTTC	CASSQVAGGSNEQFF
TRBD2	.	TRBV7-8	TRBJ2-3	TGTGCCAGCAGCGGCCGACTAGCGCGATCTCGGTATTTT	CASSGRLARSRYF
.	once	TRBV4-3	TRBJ2-1	TGCGCCAGCAGCCGCGAGGGGATGTGCAATGAGCAGTTCTTC	CASSREGMCNEQFF
.	.	TRBV7-2	TRBJ2-7	TGTGCCAGCAGCTTAGCGTCTAGTCAACCTTACGAGCAGTACTTC	CASSLASSQPYEQYF
.	.	TRBV27	TRBJ2-1	TGTGCCAGCAGTTTAGCGGCTACCATCGGGCGAGAGCAGTTCTTC	CASSLAATIGREQFF
.	.	TRBV4-2	TRBJ2-3	TGTGCCAGCAGCCAAGGGACTACCACTTTCACAGATACGCAGTATTTT	CASSQGTTTFTDTQYF
.	.	TRBV24-1	TRBJ2-1	TGTGCCACCAGTGATTTAGGAGGGGGCACGGACAATGAGCAGTTCTTC	CATSDLGGGTDNEQFF
.	.	TRBV6-1	TRBJ1-2	TGTGCCAGCAGTGAAGGCGGTGGGGACGTCTACTATGGCTACACCTTC	CASSEGGGDVYYGYTF
.	few	TRBV3-1	TRBJ2-5	TGTGCCAGCAGCCAACTGGGGGGCATACCCCTGCAAGAGACCCAGTACTTC	CASSQLGGIPLQETQYF
.	.	TRBV5-1	TRBJ2-3	TGCGCCAGCAACTGGGACACAGATACGCAGTATTTT	CASNWDTDTQYF
.	.	TRBV20-1	TRBJ1-5	TGCAGTGCTAGAGTCGGGGCAGGATTCTATAGCAATCAGCCCCAGCATTTT	CSARVGAGFYSNQPQHF
TRBD1	.	TRBV10-3	TRBJ2-6	TGTGCCGCTGGACCGGGACAGGGGTTCTCTGGGGCCAACGTCCTGACTTTC	CAAGPGQGFSGANVLTF
.	.	TRBV19	TRBJ2-1	TGTGCCAGCACCCGGGGCTCGTACAATGAGCAGTTCTTC	CASTRGSYNEQFF
.	few	TRBV13	TRBJ2-1	TGTGCCAGCAGCTTATTAGGACTGGGGGGAAATGAGCAGTTCTTC	CASSLLGLGGNEQFF